A single sample gave rise to the 23 T cell receptor beta chains below, sequenced in a study of CD4+ T cells in melanoma. Clones were sequenced by immunoSEQ multiplex PCR, and TCRdb holds only the in-frame ones, with some missing. This table has about 140,000 clones, nearly 95% appearing once. The receptors here all came from a human donor with melanoma.

The J gene is TRBJ2-5, the V gene TRBV5-1, with TRBD2 identical over 9 bases. CDR3 size: 14 residues. The ends lost 4 bases at V and 3 bases at J; junction bases unmatched: 4. The germline CDR1 and CDR2 sequences are SGHRS and YFSETQ. The CDR3 protein is CASSPERGEETQYF. CDR3 coding DNA: TGCGCCAGCAGCCCTGAGCGGGGGGAAGAGACCCAGTACTTC.

This clone was counted a few times. This chain links TRBV6-1 with TRBJ2-7; either TRBD1 or TRBD2 may supply D (5 bases each). The CDR3 totals 15 residues. The V end was cut by 5 bases, the J end by 4 bases, with 18 bases between. Germline lookup yields CDR1 MNHNS and CDR2 SASEGT. CDR3 in DNA: TGTGCCAGCAGTCGGGAAGCAGGGAGCGCGTACGAGCAGTACTTC. Translating gives CASSREAGSAYEQYF.

This clone was detected only a few times. This chain uses TRBV4-1 with TRBJ2-2; D might be TRBD2 (7 bases). The CDR3 is 14 residues long. Trimming left V 4 bases short and J 6 bases short, with 12 bases between. CDR1 and CDR2 (germline): MGHRA, YSYEKL. The CDR3 DNA follows: TGCGCCAGCAGCCGGGGGGGCCAATCCGGGGAGCTGTTTTTT. It translates to CASSRGGQSGELFF.

This clone was recorded once. The gene calls are TRBV30 and TRBJ1-2, with D possibly matching TRBD1 (5 bases). The CDR3 is made up of 16 amino acids. Germline values: CDR1 GTSNPN, CDR2 SVGIG (reference sequence). V gave up 5 bases and J gave up 4 bases, with 23 bases separating them. CDR3 sequence (DNA): TGTGCCTGGGCTCGTCTTCTCCAGGGAAGAGGCTATGGCTACACCTTC. It is translated as CAWARLLQGRGYGYTF.

This chain joins TRBV18 and TRBJ2-2; maybe TRBD2 (6 bases). CDR3 size: 16 residues. V dropped 2 bases and J dropped 1 base, with 11 bases sitting between them. The germline V gene encodes CDR1 KGHSH and CDR2 LQKENI. The DNA for the CDR3 is TGTGCCAGCTCACCATTTGGAGGGATGAACACCGGGGAGCTGTTTTTT. It is translated as CASSPFGGMNTGELFF.

This clone was recorded once. The rearrangement joins TRBV5-1 to TRBJ1-5; no reliable D call. Trimming removed 1 base from V and 4 bases from J, with 9 bases in between. The CDR3 covers 14 residues. CDR1 is SGHRS, CDR2 YFSETQ, per germline. The DNA of the CDR3 is TGCGCCAGCAGCTTGTATGGAATGAATCAGCCCCAGCATTTT. It specifies CASSLYGMNQPQHF.

V usage is TRBV28 and J usage is TRBJ2-1; the D gene could be TRBD1 or TRBD2 (6 bases each). Trimming stripped 7 bases from V and 1 base from J, with 17 bases between. CDR1 is MDHEN, CDR2 SYDVKM, per germline. The CDR3 loop spans 16 amino acids. The CDR3, as DNA: TGTGCCAGCAAGCCGGGGGCGGCAAGATCCTACAATGAGCAGTTCTTC. Translation gives CASKPGAARSYNEQFF.

This clone has a single count. The genes are TRBV28 and TRBJ1-5; 9 positions match TRBD1. This CDR3 is built from 15 residues. V shed 7 bases, J shed 5 bases, and the junction held 9 bases outside the gene matches. CDR1 and CDR2 from the germline V gene are MDHEN and SYDVKM. The CDR3 here is CASISGTGYYQPQHF. The CDR3, as DNA: TGTGCCAGCATCTCAGGGACAGGGTACTATCAGCCCCAGCATTTT.

The rearrangement uses TRBV7-9 and TRBJ1-1; D is unresolved. CDR1 is SEHNR, CDR2 FQNEAQ, per germline (reference sequence). Trimming cost V 2 bases and J 1 base, with 14 bases left between them. The CDR3 has 16 amino acids. The CDR3 region is CASSLSGGSSNTEAFF. In DNA, the CDR3 is TGTGCCAGCAGCTTATCGGGCGGCAGCTCGAACACTGAAGCTTTCTTT.

The chain has TRBV20-1 and TRBJ2-5, with D uncertain. The CDR3 runs to 11 residues. CDR1 and CDR2 (germline): DFQATT, SNEGSKA (reference sequence). V gave up 6 bases and J gave up 4 bases, with 9 bases separating them. The CDR3 nucleotides are TGCAGTGCCGGAAACAGAGAGACCCAGTACTTC. Protein sequence: CSAGNRETQYF.

CDR3 in DNA: TGTGCCAGCAGCTTAACCCCCCTCACAGATACGCAGTATTTT. It codes for CASSLTPLTDTQYF. The V call is TRBV7-3, the J call TRBJ2-3; D not certain. This CDR3 has 14 amino acids. The V gene's germline CDR1 is SGHTA and CDR2 FQGTGA. Trimming shortened V by 0 bases and J by 2 bases, and 6 bases separated the two germline ends.

The rearrangement uses TRBV18 and TRBJ1-1; D possibly corresponds to TRBD1 (5 bases). The V gene lost 3 bases and the J gene lost 0 bases, with 11 bases spanning the gap. CDR1 KGHSH and CDR2 LQKENI come from the germline V gene. The CDR3 is made up of 15 amino acids. The CDR3 sequence is CASSPLRGMNTEAFF. For the CDR3, the DNA is TGTGCCAGCTCACCTCTGCGGGGGATGAACACTGAAGCTTTCTTT.

This chain joins TRBV7-9 and TRBJ1-4; D gene ambiguous. CDR1 SEHNR and CDR2 FQNEAQ come from the germline V gene (reference sequence). Trimming left V 5 bases short and J 5 bases short, with 9 bases between. The CDR3 has 13 residues. The CDR3 DNA sequence: TGTGCCAGCAGCGCCTCGTCAAATGAAAAACTGTTTTTT. Protein: CASSASSNEKLFF. The full variable domain, rest sourced from reference TRBV7-9 and TRBJ1-4, is DTGVSQNPRHKITKRGQNVTFRCDPISEHNRLYWYRQTLGQGPEFLTYFQNEAQLEKSRLLSDRFSAERPKGSFSTLEIQRTEQGDSAMYLCASSASSNEKLFFGSGTQLSVL.

The chain joins TRBV2 to TRBJ2-3; 12 nucleotides align to TRBD2. CDR3 size: 18 residues. V shed 3 bases and J 3 bases; nucleotides not matched to a gene: 10. The germline CDR1 and CDR2 sequences are SNHLY and FYNNEI. The CDR3 loop reads CASSEASGGAWATDTQYF. CDR3 nucleotide sequence: TGTGCCAGCAGTGAGGCTAGCGGGGGGGCATGGGCGACAGATACGCAGTATTTT.

V gene TRBV11-2 combines with J gene TRBJ2-3; 9 bases map to TRBD1. The CDR3 is made up of 15 amino acids. Looked up from germline, CDR1 is SGHAT and CDR2 is FQNNGV. J gave up 5 bases and V 4 bases, and 7 bases lay outside the gene matches. CDR3 protein: CASSSYRGRGDTQYF. As DNA, the CDR3 is TGTGCCAGCAGCTCCTACAGGGGGCGTGGAGATACGCAGTATTTT.

The chain employs TRBV7-2 and TRBJ2-7, with D uncertain. Germline V gives CDR1 SGHTA, CDR2 FQGNSA. The length of the CDR3 is 13 residues. Trimming stripped 5 bases from V and 2 bases from J, with 10 bases between. CDR3 nucleotide sequence: TGTGCCAGCAGCCCTCGTCCTGCCTACGAGCAGTACTTC. It translates to CASSPRPAYEQYF.

This chain connects TRBV29-1 to TRBJ1-2; a weak D match, TRBD1 (5 bases). Between the trimmed V and J ends, which lost 4 bases and 6 bases, there was a span of 15 bases. Per the germline V gene, CDR1 is SQVTM and CDR2 is ANQGSEA. This CDR3 is built from 13 residues. The CDR3 protein is CSVGGGTRDGYTF. The CDR3 coding sequence is TGCAGCGTTGGTGGGGGAACGCGGGATGGCTACACCTTC.

The gene calls are TRBV5-1 and TRBJ2-5; D is perhaps TRBD1 (5 bases). There are 18 residues in the CDR3. Germline CDR1 is SGHRS and CDR2 is YFSETQ. V lost 0 bases and J lost 2, with 20 bases in between. The CDR3 nucleotides are TGCGCCAGCAGCTTGGGAAGCTCTCAGGGTGGGTCACAAGAGACCCAGTACTTC. It specifies CASSLGSSQGGSQETQYF.

V and J are TRBV28 and TRBJ2-2, with D perhaps given as TRBD1 or TRBD2 (5 bases each). Germline CDR1 and CDR2: MDHEN and SYDVKM. The germline V and J ends were trimmed by 7 bases and 0 bases, with 18 bases remaining between them. CDR3 length: 17 amino acids. CDR3: CASTPSTGLANTGELFF. Written as DNA, the CDR3 is TGTGCCAGCACCCCCTCCACGGGGCTAGCGAACACCGGGGAGCTGTTTTTT.

The chain carries TRBV7-6 and TRBJ2-6, with D possibly TRBD2 on 5 matching bases. The ends were cut back, 2 bases at V and 2 bases at J, with 10 bases in the middle. This CDR3 has 16 residues. Germline lookup yields CDR1 SGHVS and CDR2 FNYEAQ. CDR3 protein: CASSLSRGAGANVLTF. The DNA for the CDR3 is TGTGCCAGCAGCTTATCTCGGGGTGCTGGGGCCAACGTCCTGACTTTC.

The chain couples TRBV10-2 to TRBJ1-5; tentatively, D is TRBD1 (6 bases). The CDR3 extends over 14 amino acids. The V and J ends lost 7 bases and 0 bases respectively, with 10 bases between them. Germline CDR1 is WSHSY and CDR2 is SAAADI. The CDR3 DNA is TGCGCCAGCAATTACAGGGATAGCAATCAGCCCCAGCATTTT. Its protein is CASNYRDSNQPQHF.

The chain uses TRBV4-1 and TRBJ2-5; 10 nucleotides agree with TRBD2. Losses at the gene ends were 2 bases for V and 2 bases for J; bases not matched to a gene: 8. This CDR3 is 17 amino acids long. CDR1 is MGHRA and CDR2 is YSYEKL in the germline V gene. The chain's CDR3 is CASSQKSMTSGQETQYF. The CDR3 nucleotides are TGCGCCAGCAGCCAAAAGTCGATGACTAGCGGGCAAGAGACCCAGTACTTC.

The chain couples TRBV28 to TRBJ2-2; D remains unclear. V was cut by 3 bases and J by 0 bases, with 8 bases left in between. This CDR3 contains 15 residues. From germline, CDR1 is MDHEN and CDR2 SYDVKM. CDR3 loop: CASSFERANTGELFF. The CDR3 nucleotides are TGTGCCAGCAGTTTCGAAAGGGCGAACACCGGGGAGCTGTTTTTT. Supplemented by reference TRBV28 and TRBJ2-2, the full variable domain reads DVKVTQSSRYLVKRTGEKVFLECVQDMDHENMFWYRQDPGLGLRLIYFSYDVKMKEKGDIPEGYSVSREKKERFSLILESASTNQTSMYLCASSFERANTGELFFGEGSRLTVL.